These T cell receptor beta chains were read from a single sample in a study of PD-L1 blockade in urothelial cancer. Clones were sequenced by immunoSEQ multiplex PCR, and TCRdb holds only the in-frame ones, with some missing. The sample carries some 40,000 clones, over 65% recorded once. The sample here was PBMCs, taken around atezolizumab (anti-PD-L1) treatment. Receptor source: a man aged 40-49 years with urothelial cancer. Both conserved end residues are part of each CDR3. A D gene is named only where the DNA matches it firmly. The size entry is marked missing in some rows and otherwise reads once, few, many or a size class.

j_call: TRBJ1-5; v_call: TRBV7-9; d_call: NA; clone_size: NA; cdr3_aa: CASSRRGPQHF; cdr3_nt: TGTGCCAGCAGCCGCAGAGGGCCCCAGCATTTT
j_call: TRBJ2-2; v_call: TRBV7-2; d_call: TRBD2; clone_size: NA; cdr3_aa: CASSHGTINTGELFF; cdr3_nt: TGTGCCAGCAGCCACGGGACTATTAACACCGGGGAGCTGTTTTTT
j_call: TRBJ1-5; v_call: TRBV6-1; d_call: NA; clone_size: NA; cdr3_aa: CASSEAQVRQPQHF; cdr3_nt: TGTGCCAGCAGTGAAGCCCAGGTCCGACAGCCCCAGCATTTT
j_call: TRBJ2-7; v_call: TRBV27; d_call: TRBD2; clone_size: NA; cdr3_aa: CASSPGTKSDEQYF; cdr3_nt: TGTGCCAGCAGTCCAGGGACTAAGAGCGACGAGCAGTACTTC
j_call: TRBJ1-1; v_call: TRBV30; d_call: NA; clone_size: NA; cdr3_aa: CAWSQGREAFF; cdr3_nt: TGTGCCTGGAGTCAGGGCAGGGAAGCTTTCTTT
j_call: TRBJ2-1; v_call: TRBV28; d_call: NA; clone_size: NA; cdr3_aa: CASSLLAEKQFF; cdr3_nt: TGTGCCAGCAGTTTATTGGCAGAAAAGCAGTTCTTC
j_call: TRBJ1-1; v_call: TRBV7-9; d_call: TRBD1; clone_size: NA; cdr3_aa: CASSKPGTGRTEAFF; cdr3_nt: TGTGCCAGCAGCAAACCTGGGACAGGGCGCACTGAAGCTTTCTTT
j_call: TRBJ2-7; v_call: TRBV28; d_call: NA; clone_size: NA; cdr3_aa: CASKGGWEQYF; cdr3_nt: TGTGCCAGCAAGGGAGGATGGGAGCAGTACTTC
j_call: TRBJ2-5; v_call: TRBV25-1; d_call: TRBD2; clone_size: NA; cdr3_aa: CASSEYRREGETQYF; cdr3_nt: TGTGCCAGCAGTGAATATCGTAGGGAGGGGGAGACCCAGTACTTC
j_call: TRBJ1-4; v_call: TRBV6-5; d_call: NA; clone_size: NA; cdr3_aa: CASSFTATNEKLFF; cdr3_nt: TGTGCCAGCAGTTTTACAGCAACTAATGAAAAACTGTTTTTT
j_call: TRBJ1-2; v_call: TRBV19; d_call: TRBD1; clone_size: NA; cdr3_aa: CASTKSPRQGTYGYTF; cdr3_nt: TGTGCCAGCACCAAATCCCCGAGACAGGGAACCTATGGCTACACCTTC
j_call: TRBJ2-1; v_call: TRBV19; d_call: TRBD2; clone_size: NA; cdr3_aa: CASSINPSGSYNEQFF; cdr3_nt: TGTGCCAGTAGTATAAATCCTAGCGGGAGTTACAATGAGCAGTTCTTC
j_call: TRBJ2-4; v_call: TRBV15; d_call: TRBD1; clone_size: NA; cdr3_aa: CATSRDRGQAKNIQYF; cdr3_nt: TGTGCCACCAGCAGAGACAGGGGGCAAGCCAAAAACATTCAGTACTTC
j_call: TRBJ2-2; v_call: TRBV25-1; d_call: NA; clone_size: NA; cdr3_aa: CASSENPGVGELFF; cdr3_nt: TGTGCCAGCAGTGAAAACCCAGGGGTCGGGGAGCTGTTTTTT
j_call: TRBJ2-2; v_call: TRBV6-4; d_call: NA; clone_size: NA; cdr3_aa: CASSITGTGELFF; cdr3_nt: TGTGCCAGCAGTATTACGGGGACTGGGGAGCTGTTTTTT
j_call: TRBJ2-3; v_call: TRBV4-2; d_call: TRBD2; clone_size: few; cdr3_aa: CASSQVVGGRDTDTQYF; cdr3_nt: TGTGCCAGCAGCCAAGTTGTCGGCGGGAGGGACACAGATACGCAGTATTTT
j_call: TRBJ2-2; v_call: TRBV27; d_call: NA; clone_size: NA; cdr3_aa: CASSLTEGAGTGELFF; cdr3_nt: TGTGCCAGCAGTTTAACGGAGGGGGCGGGCACCGGGGAGCTGTTTTTT